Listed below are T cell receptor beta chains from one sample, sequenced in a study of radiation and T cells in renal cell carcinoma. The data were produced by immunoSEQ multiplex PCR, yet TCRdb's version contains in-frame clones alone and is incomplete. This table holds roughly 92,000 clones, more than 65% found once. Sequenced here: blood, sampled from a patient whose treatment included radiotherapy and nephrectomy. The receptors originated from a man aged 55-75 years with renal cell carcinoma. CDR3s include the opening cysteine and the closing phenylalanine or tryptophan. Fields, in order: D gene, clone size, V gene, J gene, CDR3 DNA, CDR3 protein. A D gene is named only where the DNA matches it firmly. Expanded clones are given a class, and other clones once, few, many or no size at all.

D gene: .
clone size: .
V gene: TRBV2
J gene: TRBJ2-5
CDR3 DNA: TGTGCCAGCAGTGAAGTGTGGGAGACCCAGTACTTC
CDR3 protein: CASSEVWETQYF

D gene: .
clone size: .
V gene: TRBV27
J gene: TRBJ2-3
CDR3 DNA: TGTGCCAGCAGTTTTGGATTAGGCACAGATACGCAGTATTTT
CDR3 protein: CASSFGLGTDTQYF

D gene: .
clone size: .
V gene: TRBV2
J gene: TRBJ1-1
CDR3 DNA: TGTGCCAGCAGTGACAGGGGCTATAGTACTGAAGCTTTCTTT
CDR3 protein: CASSDRGYSTEAFF

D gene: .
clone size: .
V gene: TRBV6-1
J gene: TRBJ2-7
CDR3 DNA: TGTGCCAGCAGTGACATCCCCAAAATAATCCTGTTCTACGAGCAGTACTTC
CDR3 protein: CASSDIPKIILFYEQYF

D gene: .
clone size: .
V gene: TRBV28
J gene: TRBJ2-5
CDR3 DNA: TGTGCCAGCAGTTTCTCCCGGGACCTCCAAGAGACCCAGTACTTC
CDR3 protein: CASSFSRDLQETQYF

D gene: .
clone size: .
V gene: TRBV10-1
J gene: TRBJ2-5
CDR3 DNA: TGCGCCAGCAGTGACCAGACTCGCGGTATGGAGACCCAGTACTTC
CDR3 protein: CASSDQTRGMETQYF

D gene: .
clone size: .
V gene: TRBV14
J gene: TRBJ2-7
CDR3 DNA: TGTGCCAGCAGCCAAGGAACAGGGCCCTCCTACGAGCAGTACTTC
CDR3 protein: CASSQGTGPSYEQYF

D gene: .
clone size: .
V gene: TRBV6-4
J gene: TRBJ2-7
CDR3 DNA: TGTGCCAGCAGTGAGGGACCAACCTACGAGCAGTACTTC
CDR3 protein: CASSEGPTYEQYF

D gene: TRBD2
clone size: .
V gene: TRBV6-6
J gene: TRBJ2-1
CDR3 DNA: TGTGCCAGCTCTTGGGGGACTAGCGCCAGCAATGAGCAGTTCTTC
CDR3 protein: CASSWGTSASNEQFF

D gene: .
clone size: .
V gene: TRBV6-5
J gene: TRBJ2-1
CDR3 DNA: TGTGCCAGTAGTTTGAGCTCCTACAATGAGCAGTTCTTC
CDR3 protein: CASSLSSYNEQFF

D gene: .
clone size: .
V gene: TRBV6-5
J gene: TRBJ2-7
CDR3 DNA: TGTGCCAGCACGGACCCGGCTCCTTACGAGCAGTACTTC
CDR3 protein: CASTDPAPYEQYF

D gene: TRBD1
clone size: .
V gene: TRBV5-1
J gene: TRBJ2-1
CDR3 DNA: TGCGCCAGCAGCTTGGCCGGGACAGGTTACAATGAGCAGTTCTTC
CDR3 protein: CASSLAGTGYNEQFF

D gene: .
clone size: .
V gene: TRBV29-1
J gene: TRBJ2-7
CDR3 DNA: TGCAGCGTCCTAACCCCAGGCTACGAGCAGTACTTC
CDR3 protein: CSVLTPGYEQYF

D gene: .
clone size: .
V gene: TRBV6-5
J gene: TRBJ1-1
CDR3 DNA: TGTGCCAGCAGCCAACAGGGAGATTACACTGAAGCTTTCTTT
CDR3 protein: CASSQQGDYTEAFF

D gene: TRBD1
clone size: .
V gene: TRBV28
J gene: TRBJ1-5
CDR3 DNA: TGTGCCAGCAGTCTCCTGACAGGGGCAAGCAATCAGCCCCAGCATTTT
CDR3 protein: CASSLLTGASNQPQHF

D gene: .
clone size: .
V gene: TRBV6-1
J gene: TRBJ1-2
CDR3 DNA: TGTGCCAGCAAGGTCGGGGAGTATGGCTACACCTTC
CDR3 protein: CASKVGEYGYTF

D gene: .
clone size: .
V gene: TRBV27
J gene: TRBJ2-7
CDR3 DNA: TGTGCCAGCAGTCTGGTCCCGAGCTCCTACGAGCAGTACTTC
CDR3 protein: CASSLVPSSYEQYF

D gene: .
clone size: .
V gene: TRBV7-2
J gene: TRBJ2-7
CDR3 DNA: TGTGCCAGCAGCTTAAGCCGCCCCCTCTCTAGCGCACTTTCCTACGAGCAGTACTTC
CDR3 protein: CASSLSRPLSSALSYEQYF

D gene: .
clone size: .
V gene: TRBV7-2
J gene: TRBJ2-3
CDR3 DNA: TGTGCCAGCAGCCCAGGACCAATCCCCACAGATACGCAGTATTTT
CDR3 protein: CASSPGPIPTDTQYF

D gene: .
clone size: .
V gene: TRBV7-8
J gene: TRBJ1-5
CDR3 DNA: TGTGCCAGCAGCCAAGCACGAGGGGCGCCCCAGCATTTT
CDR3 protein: CASSQARGAPQHF

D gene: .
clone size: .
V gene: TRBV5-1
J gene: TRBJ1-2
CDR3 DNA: TGCGCCAGCAGCTTGGACGGGCGGAGACAGCTTGGCTACACCTTC
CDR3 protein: CASSLDGRRQLGYTF

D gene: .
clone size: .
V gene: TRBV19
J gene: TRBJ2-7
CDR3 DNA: TGTGCCAGTAGTGACGGCGGGATGGCAACCCTTTTCTCCTACGAGCAGTACTTC
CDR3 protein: CASSDGGMATLFSYEQYF

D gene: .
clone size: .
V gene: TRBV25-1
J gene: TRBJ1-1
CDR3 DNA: TGTGCCAGCAGTGAAGGAGTTCGAGCTTTCTTT
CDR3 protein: CASSEGVRAFF

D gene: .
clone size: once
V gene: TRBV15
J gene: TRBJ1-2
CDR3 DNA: TGTGCCACCAGCAGGGTTCCTCAGACTAACTATGGCTACACCTTC
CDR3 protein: CATSRVPQTNYGYTF

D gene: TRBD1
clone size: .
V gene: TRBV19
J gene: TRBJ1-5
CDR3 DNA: TGTGCCAGTACCCCGGGACAGGCAGGCAACTCCCAGCATTTT
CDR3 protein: CASTPGQAGNSQHF

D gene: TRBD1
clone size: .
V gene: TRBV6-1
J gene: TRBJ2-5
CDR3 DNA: TGTGCCAGCAGTGAAGTACAGGGGGTAGGGGAGACCCAGTACTTC
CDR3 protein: CASSEVQGVGETQYF

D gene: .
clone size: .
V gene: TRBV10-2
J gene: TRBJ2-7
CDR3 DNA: TGCGCCAGCAGTGACCTCTCACGGGGTATCTACGAGCAGTACTTC
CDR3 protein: CASSDLSRGIYEQYF

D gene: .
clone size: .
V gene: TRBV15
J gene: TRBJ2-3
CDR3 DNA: TGTGCCACCAGCAGAGAGCCGGTCGAGGCAGATACGCAGTATTTT
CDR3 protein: CATSREPVEADTQYF

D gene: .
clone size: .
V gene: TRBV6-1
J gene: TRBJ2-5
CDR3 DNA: TGTGCCAGCAGTGTCAGGAAGGAGACCCAGTACTTC
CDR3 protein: CASSVRKETQYF

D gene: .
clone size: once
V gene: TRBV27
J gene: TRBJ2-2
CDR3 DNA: TGTGCCAGCAGTTCCATAGGGTCCGGGGAGCTGTTTTTT
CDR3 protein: CASSSIGSGELFF

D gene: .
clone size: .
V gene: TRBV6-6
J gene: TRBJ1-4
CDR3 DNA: TGTGCCACCAAAAATCAAGGGACCCCAAATGAAAAACTGTTTTTT
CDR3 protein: CATKNQGTPNEKLFF

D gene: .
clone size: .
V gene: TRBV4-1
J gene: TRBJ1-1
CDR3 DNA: TGCGCCAGCAGCCATGTATTGAACACTGAAGCTTTCTTT
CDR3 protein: CASSHVLNTEAFF

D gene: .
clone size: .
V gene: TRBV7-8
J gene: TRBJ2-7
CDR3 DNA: TGTGCCAGCAGCCCCGGGACTCGCTACGAGCAGTACTTC
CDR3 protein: CASSPGTRYEQYF

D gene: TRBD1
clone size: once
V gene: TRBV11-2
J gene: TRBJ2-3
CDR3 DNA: TGTGCCAGCAGATCCTACGGGGACAGCCATACGCAGTATTTT
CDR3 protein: CASRSYGDSHTQYF

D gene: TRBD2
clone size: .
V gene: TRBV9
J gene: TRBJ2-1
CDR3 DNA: TGTGCCAGCAGCAAGAGGGGACTAGCGGAGAGCTCCTACAATGAGCAGTTCTTC
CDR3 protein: CASSKRGLAESSYNEQFF

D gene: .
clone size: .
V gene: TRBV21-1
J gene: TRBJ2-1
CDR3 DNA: TGTGCCAGTACTCCTGGGACTAGCGGGAGGGCCCACAATGAGCAGTTCTTC
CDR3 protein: CASTPGTSGRAHNEQFF

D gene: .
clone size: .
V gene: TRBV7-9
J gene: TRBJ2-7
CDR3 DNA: TGTGCCAGCAGCTCCCACAATACTAGGGGGAGCTCATACGAGCAGTACTTC
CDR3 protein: CASSSHNTRGSSYEQYF

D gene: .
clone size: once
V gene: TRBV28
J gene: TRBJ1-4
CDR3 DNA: TGTGCCAGCAGTTTATGGAGTAGGAGGACTAATGAAAAACTGTTTTTT
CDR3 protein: CASSLWSRRTNEKLFF

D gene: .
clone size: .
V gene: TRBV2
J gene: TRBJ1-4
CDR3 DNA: TGTGCCAGCCACAGGGATCTCGAAGAAAAACTGTTTTTT
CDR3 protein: CASHRDLEEKLFF